This TCR beta chain came from a study of vaccination and CD4 T cells after COVID-19. Study summary: Blood was drawn a median around 70 days post second dose, range 14 to 241. Control cultures were supplied with a CEFX pool, an HIV-1 Nef pool, or no peptide at all.

As for treatment: approximately 10-day PBMC culture with coronavirus spike peptide pools or control peptides (ViraFEST assay). The CDR3 consists of 16 residues. With V trimmed by 0 bases and J by 3 bases, 5 bases remained unmatched. Germline values: CDR1 DFQATT, CDR2 SNEGSKA (reference sequence). Cultured CD4+ T cell DNA was sequenced using the Oncomine TCR Beta short-read assay. TCRdb redid the calling of the PCR reads with MiXCR, one entry per CDR3 protein. This sample has under 6,000 distinct CDR3 sequences, with approximately 48% found just once. Of note for this clonotype: The antigen is undetermined.

The chain couples TRBV20-1 to TRBJ2-2; 9 bases are shared with TRBD2. Sequencing input: CD4+ T cells from blood, cultured in vitro. This sequence originates from a human donor who had recovered from COVID-19. The CDR3 nucleotides read TGCAGTGCTAGAGATCCCCAGCGGGGGGACACCGGGGAGCTGTTTTTT. This translates into CSARDPQRGDTGELFF.